Below, 23 T cell receptor beta chains from the same sample are listed, as sequenced in a study of tumor-infiltrating lymphocytes in primary liver carcinoma. Each 20-30 mg portion of unsorted bulk tissue served as the source for co-extraction of RNA and DNA. From approximately 500 ng total RNA, TCR beta cDNA was generated with a primer in the constant region. Nested multiplex PCR, run for three rounds with slightly modified ARM-PCR, yielded TCR beta libraries. Rounds one and two of PCR, each of 10 cycles, were primed with TRBV1-TRBV30 forward primers and a C-beta reverse primer. MiXCR, applied by TCRdb to the multiplex PCR reads, yields one record per CDR3 protein. Of about 78,000 distinct CDR3 sequences in the sample, about two thirds were seen once. Sequenced: liver tumor tissue from sampling region 4. Subset reported: tumor region T4, right-lateral pole. The receptors here all came from a woman in her fifties or sixties with primary liver carcinoma and hepatitis B virus infection.

This clonotype has a count of ten or more. This sequence joins TRBV5-1 and TRBJ1-6, with TRBD1 matching over 8 bases. There are 15 residues in the CDR3. V dropped 6 bases and J dropped 7; count of bases not matched to a gene: 9. Germline V gene sequence: CDR1 SGHRS, CDR2 YFSETQ. The CDR3 region is CASNPDRVENSPLHF. In DNA form, the CDR3 reads TGCGCCAGCAACCCGGACAGGGTAGAGAATTCACCCCTCCACTTT.

This rearrangement joins TRBV29-1 to TRBJ2-1, with TRBD1 matching over 8 bases. V was pared by 0 bases and J by 4 bases, with 11 bases of the junction left unmatched. Germline CDR1 reads SQVTM; CDR2 reads ANQGSEA. The CDR3 loop spans 17 amino acids. CDR3 sequence reads: CSVEDPDGTGAYNEQFF. The CDR3 DNA sequence: TGCAGCGTTGAAGATCCGGACGGGACAGGAGCGTACAATGAGCAGTTCTTC.

To note about this clonotype: This could be a read error, since a much larger clone is one nucleotide away. V is TRBV28 and J is TRBJ2-7, with no clear D. CDR1 MDHEN and CDR2 SYDVKM come from the germline V gene. V lost 7 bases and J lost 4, with 11 bases in between. The CDR3 runs 12 residues. This chain's CDR3 is CASNSSLYEQYF. The CDR3, as DNA: TGTGCCAGCAACTCCTCCTTATACGAGCAGTACTTC. Together with reference TRBV28 and TRBJ2-7, the CDR3 gives the full variable domain: DVKVTQSSRYLVKRTGEKVFLECVQDMDHENMFWYRQDPGLGLRLIYFSYDVKMKEKGDIPEGYSVSREKKERFSLILESASTNQTSMYLCASNSSLYEQYFGPGTRLTVT.

A remark on this clonotype: The CDR3 carries no conserved terminal phenylalanine or tryptophan, so it likely arises from a read error. The chain has TRBV11-2 and TRBJ2-3; 7 bases fit TRBD2. With 5 bases clipped from V and 5 bases from J, the junction kept 16 bases outside the gene matches. Germline V gene sequence: CDR1 SGHAT, CDR2 FQNNGV. This CDR3 is built from 17 residues. CDR3 DNA: TGTGCCAGCAGCCTGAGTCGCGGGAGCTGGTTAGGAGATACGCAGTATTAT. It translates to CASSLSRGSWLGDTQYY.

A note on this clonotype: A much more abundant neighbour one base away suggests this may be a read error. The V call is TRBV30, the J call TRBJ2-1; D is ambiguous. The germline V gene encodes CDR1 GTSNPN and CDR2 SVGIG (reference sequence). The CDR3 consists of 12 residues. The CDR3 nucleotides read TGTGCCTTGAGTGTTCAACTGAATGAGCAGTTCTTC. Translated: CALSVQLNEQFF.

In regard to this clonotype: The junction departs from the called germline gene at one end, perhaps through a read error. The V gene is TRBV28, the J gene TRBJ2-1; D uncertain. Germline lookup yields CDR1 MDHEN and CDR2 SYDVKM. The CDR3 sequence is 16 residues long. CDR3 sequence reads: CASTSPVGRTYNEQSF. Here the CDR3 DNA reads TGTGCCAGCACTTCTCCAGTCGGGCGTACCTACAATGAGCAGTCCTTC.

On this clonotype: The junction shows a germline mismatch at one end, possibly a read error. V is TRBV11-2 and J is TRBJ1-6; TRBD1 is a possible D gene (5 bases). This CDR3 is built from 15 residues. Germline CDR1 is SGHAT and CDR2 is FQNNGV. In nucleotides, the CDR3 is TGTGCCAGCGGCTTAGATCCAGGGAGGAACTCACCCCTCCACTTT. Amino acid sequence: CASGLDPGRNSPLHF.

Remarks on this clonotype: The CDR3 end shows no conserved phenylalanine or tryptophan, and so a read error is likely. The chain couples TRBV11-2 to TRBJ2-2, with a possible D match to TRBD1 (6 bases). Germline-derived CDR1 and CDR2 are SGHAT and FQNNGV. Deletions cut 6 bases from V and 9 bases from J, with 20 bases between. The CDR3 consists of 15 residues. The CDR3 region is CASSPPQGQTWELFS. Here the CDR3 DNA reads TGTGCCAGCAGTCCTCCGCAAGGACAGACCTGGGAGCTGTTTTCT.

Concerning this clonotype itself: One end of the junction varies from germline; a read error may be responsible. The V and J genes are TRBV7-8 and TRBJ2-1, with TRBD2 identical over 11 bases. This CDR3 is built from 16 residues. CDR1 and CDR2 from the germline V gene are SGHVS and FQNEAQ. CDR3 sequence: CAISLVVTSGTNEQFF. The CDR3 bases are TGTGCCATCAGCTTAGTTGTGACTAGCGGGACCAATGAGCAGTTCTTC.

In the case of this clonotype: One end of the junction does not line up with germline, which may come from a read error. The rearrangement links TRBV10-3 to TRBJ1-2; 8 bases line up with TRBD1. The CDR3 consists of 18 residues. Germline V lookup: CDR1 ENHRY, CDR2 SYGVKD. In DNA, the CDR3 is TGTGCCATCAGTGGAATGGACAGGGCGGCCTCTTTTAACTATGGCTATACCTTC. This encodes CAISGMDRAASFNYGYTF.

The genes are TRBV29-1 and TRBJ2-1, with D tentatively TRBD1 (6 bases). The V end was cut by 6 bases, the J end by 8 bases, with 20 bases between. Germline V gives CDR1 SQVTM, CDR2 ANQGSEA. This CDR3 spans 14 amino acids. In DNA, the CDR3 is TGCAGCGTCTCCCGATCACAGGGAAGATATGAGCAGTTCTTC. This translates into CSVSRSQGRYEQFF.

By its share, this clonotype is large. The chain uses TRBV11-3 and TRBJ2-3; D is unclear. Deletions cut 0 bases from V and 3 bases from J, with 10 bases between. The CDR3 spans 15 residues. Germline-derived CDR1 and CDR2 are SGHNT and YENEEA. CDR3 nucleotides: TGTGCCAGCAGCTTAGATCGACATACTACAGATACGCAGTATTTT. It encodes CASSLDRHTTDTQYF.

Points on this clonotype: Mismatch with germline at one junction end may stem from a read error. This CDR3 is CANSPPQGPTVELFF. As DNA, the CDR3 is TGTGCCAACAGCCCTCCGCAAGGACCGACCGTAGAGCTGTTTTTT. V gene TRBV11-2 combines with J gene TRBJ2-2; no firm D call. CDR3 length: 15 amino acids. CDR1 is SGHAT, CDR2 FQNNGV, per germline.

Concerning this clonotype itself: This may be a read error: a much more frequent sequence differs by one nucleotide. V usage is TRBV6-1 and J usage is TRBJ2-2; 11 bases match TRBD1. The CDR3 spans 16 residues. Germline CDR1 reads MNHNS; CDR2 reads SASEGT. DNA of the CDR3: TGTGCCAGCAGTGCCCCGGGACAGGGGGGCTCCGGGGTGCTGTTTTTT. Its translation: CASSAPGQGGSGVLFF.

Remarks on this clonotype: One junction end does not reproduce the germline sequence, and a read error may be involved. This CDR3 is CASSRGQISTDRQYF. The CDR3 DNA follows: TGTGCTAGCAGCCGCGGACAGATTAGCACAGATAGGCAGTATTTT. The V gene is TRBV12-3 or TRBV12-4, the J gene TRBJ2-3, with D possibly matching TRBD1 (6 bases). The CDR3 sequence is 15 residues long.

This clonotype was counted only a few times. A much larger clone is a single base away; this may be a read error. The chain couples TRBV30 to TRBJ2-3; no clear D. Per the germline V gene, CDR1 is GTSNPN and CDR2 is SVGIG (reference sequence). Between the trimmed V and J ends, which lost 5 bases and 3 bases, there was a span of 6 bases. This CDR3 is built from 11 residues. This CDR3 reads CAWSPTDTQYF. CDR3 bases: TGTGCCTGGTCCCCTACAGATACGCAGTATTTT.

As concerns this clonotype: The limits of the CDR3 on the DNA are not certain, so only TCRdb's listed CDR3 is given. The J gene is TRBJ1-3, the V gene TRBV5-1. The CDR3 sequence runs 14 residues, both termini included. Germline assignment: CDR1 SGHRS and CDR2 YFSETQ. The chain's CDR3 is CANSLVGSGNTVYF.

Details on this clonotype: At one end, the junction sequence differs from germline, possibly due to a read error. The gene calls are TRBV28 and TRBJ1-1; D not certain. The length of the CDR3 is 12 residues. The germline V gene encodes CDR1 MDHEN and CDR2 SYDVKM. In DNA form, the CDR3 reads TGTGCCAGCACCCCGGAAAGTACAGAAGCTTCCTTT. Amino acid sequence: CASTPESTEASF.

At least ten counts were recorded for this clonotype. The rearrangement joins TRBV11-3 to TRBJ2-1; 10 bases align to TRBD2. Germline values: CDR1 SGHNT, CDR2 YENEEA. V lost 2 bases to trimming and J lost 9 bases; unmatched junction nucleotides: 7. The CDR3 is 15 amino acids. The CDR3 spells CASSLSGTSVGEQFF. CDR3 sequence (DNA): TGTGCCAGCAGCTTATCCGGGACTAGCGTCGGTGAGCAGTTCTTC.

Comments on this clonotype: The junction shows a germline mismatch at one end, possibly a read error. CDR3 nucleotides: TGTTCCAGCAGCTTGGGGTACACAGCCTACAATGAGCAGCTCTTC. As protein: CSSSLGYTAYNEQLF. The chain joins TRBV11-3 to TRBJ2-1; no firm D call. This CDR3 has 15 residues. The germline CDR1 and CDR2 sequences are SGHNT and YENEEA.

This clonotype has at least ten counts. The CDR3 DNA reads as TGTGCCAGCAGTTCTTCCGGGACCCAGACCTACGAGCAGTACTTC. This gives the protein CASSSSGTQTYEQYF. The rearrangement links TRBV6-5 to TRBJ2-7; D may correspond to TRBD1 or TRBD2 (5 bases each). Germline V CDR1 and CDR2: MNHEY, SVGAGI. The ends were cut back, 4 bases at V and 2 bases at J, with 15 bases in the middle. This CDR3 is 15 amino acids long.

About this clonotype: Possible read error: a much larger clone is one base away. The rearrangement uses TRBV30 and TRBJ2-2, with D hard to call. The germline V gene encodes CDR1 GTSNPN and CDR2 SVGIG (reference sequence). The CDR3 has 13 amino acids. Trimming cost V 0 bases and J 2 bases, with 4 bases left between them. This CDR3 reads CAWSVHNTGELFF. CDR3 sequence (DNA): TGTGCCTGGAGTGTACACAACACCGGGGAGCTGTTTTTT.

Details on this clonotype: A junction end diverges from the germline sequence, so it may reflect a read error. The CDR3 coding sequence is TGTGCCGGCAGCCCTAGGGGGGACAGCGTGGAGTTGTTTTTT. Amino acids: CAGSPRGDSVELFF. This chain joins TRBV11-3 and TRBJ2-2, with D perhaps matching TRBD1 (7 bases). CDR1 SGHNT and CDR2 YENEEA come from the germline V gene. This CDR3 has 14 residues.